The rows below give T cell receptor beta chains drawn from one sample of a study of T-cell memory formation after mild COVID-19. TCRdb re-analysed the 5' RACE reads in MiXCR, keeping a single row per CDR3 protein. This sample has around 450,000 distinct CDR3 sequences, with approximately 24% found just once. What was sequenced was PBMCs or a T cell subset sorted from them (not recorded which). Receptor source: an adult woman who had mild COVID-19 (a few samples of this study predate the infection). Cell type and time point are not known. The CDR3 runs from the conserved cysteine through the conserved F or W. The D gene is left open where the match is weak. Clone size is shown for a subset of rows, as once, few, many or a class of expanded clone.

D gene	V gene	J gene	clone size	CDR3 DNA	CDR3 protein
.	TRBV24-1	TRBJ1-2	few	TGTGCCACCAGTGATTTGTCCTGGGTCGGTGGCTACACCTTC	CATSDLSWVGGYTF
.	TRBV7-2	TRBJ2-7	few	TGTGCCAGCAGCTTAGATTCAGGCCTTATCTACGAGCAGTACTTC	CASSLDSGLIYEQYF
TRBD1	TRBV28	TRBJ2-4	few	TGTGCCAGCAGTTCTACCGGACAGGCCCTAGCCAAAAACATTCAGTACTTC	CASSSTGQALAKNIQYF
.	TRBV15	TRBJ1-5	many	TGTGCCACCAGACAGTACTCGTATAGCAATCAGCCCCAGCATTTT	CATRQYSYSNQPQHF
TRBD2	TRBV20-1	TRBJ2-7	few	TGCAGTGCTAGAGTAGCGGGGGCCTCCTACGAGCAGTACTTC	CSARVAGASYEQYF
.	TRBV7-9	TRBJ2-3	.	TGTGCCAGCACCCCGAGTGGGGTTATCGGGACCACAGATACGCAGTATTTT	CASTPSGVIGTTDTQYF
.	TRBV5-1	TRBJ1-4	.	TGCGCCAGCAGCTTGATCCCTGGAGTCGGGGCTAATGAAAAACTGTTTTTT	CASSLIPGVGANEKLFF
TRBD1	TRBV19	TRBJ2-1	few	TGTGCCACCCAGCCTACAGGGGGCAGGTCCTACAATGAGCAGTTCTTC	CATQPTGGRSYNEQFF
.	TRBV4-2	TRBJ1-3	few	TGTGCCAGCAGCCAAGATGTCGGGACGGTTGGAAACACCATATATTTT	CASSQDVGTVGNTIYF
TRBD1	TRBV5-1	TRBJ1-2	.	TGCGCCAGAAGCTCCGGGACAGTCAACTATGGCTTCACCTTC	CARSSGTVNYGFTF
TRBD1	TRBV6-6	TRBJ2-7	.	TGTGCCAGCAGCCGCGACAGGGCGGTCTCCTACGAGCAGTACTTC	CASSRDRAVSYEQYF
.	TRBV18	TRBJ2-3	few	TGTGCCAGCTCACCGATGGGGGAGTCAGATACGCAGTATTTT	CASSPMGESDTQYF
.	TRBV6-2/TRBV6-3	TRBJ2-2	.	TGTGCCAGCAGTTATCCCCCCCCGACCGGGGAGCTGTTTTTT	CASSYPPPTGELFF
.	TRBV30	TRBJ1-4	.	TGTGCCTGGGGGGCAGGGCTAAGCAAAGGGGAAAAACTGTTTTTT	CAWGAGLSKGEKLFF
.	TRBV3-1	TRBJ2-1	few	TGTGCCAGCAGCCAAGATGGGGGTAATGAGCAGTTCTTC	CASSQDGGNEQFF
TRBD1	TRBV20-1	TRBJ1-1	.	TGCAGTGCTTATGTCGTCGATCGGACAGGGGGCATGAACACTGAAGCTTTCTTT	CSAYVVDRTGGMNTEAFF
TRBD1	TRBV27	TRBJ2-7	.	TGTGCCAGCAGTTTATCAGGGGACAGCGAGCAGTACTTC	CASSLSGDSEQYF
.	TRBV20-1	TRBJ2-3	.	TGCAGTGCTTCGTATGGGGCCGGGGATACGCAGTATTTT	CSASYGAGDTQYF
.	TRBV5-1	TRBJ1-1	.	TGCGCCAGCAGCTTGGGGGCAGGAGTGAATGAAGCTTTCTTT	CASSLGAGVNEAFF
TRBD1	TRBV5-1	TRBJ2-1	.	TGCGCCAGCAGTACAGGGGGCACTGGGTTTCCCAATGAGCAGTTCTTC	CASSTGGTGFPNEQFF
TRBD1	TRBV20-1	TRBJ1-5	few	TGCAGTGCAATTCCGGGACAGGGCATCAATCAGCCCCAGCATTTT	CSAIPGQGINQPQHF
.	TRBV5-6	TRBJ2-7	.	TGTGCCAGCAGCTTGGCGCAGTCGCCCTACGAGCAGTACTTC	CASSLAQSPYEQYF
.	TRBV18	TRBJ2-1	.	TGTGCCAGCTCACACGGGGGCACCTACAATGAGCAGTTCTTC	CASSHGGTYNEQFF